A single sample gave rise to the 8 T cell receptor beta chains below, sequenced in a study of T cells in Graves' hyperthyroidism and ophthalmopathy. RNA transcripts yielded amplified TCR beta CDR3 regions. When the TCR CDR3 underwent first-round RT-PCR, the HTBI primer set was used. TCRdb re-called the multiplex PCR reads through MiXCR, storing one row per CDR3 protein. The sample includes around 300,000 distinct CDR3 sequences, around 13% of them seen just once. Sequencing used blood. These receptors all stem from a woman in her 30s with Graves' hyperthyroidism.

This clonotype was recorded a few times. J is TRBJ1-5 and V is TRBV24-1; 12 bases agree with TRBD1. This CDR3 comprises 18 residues. In germline, CDR1 is KGHDR, CDR2 SFDVKD. V trimming: 4 bases; J trimming: 0 bases; junction bases outside the gene matches: 6. The CDR3 region has the DNA TGTGCCACCAGTGACTCCGGGACAGGGGGCCGTAGCAATCAGCCCCAGCATTTT. It is translated as CATSDSGTGGRSNQPQHF.

This clonotype was seen a handful of times. The genes are TRBV5-1 and TRBJ2-2; D possibly corresponds to TRBD2 (6 bases). Germline-derived CDR1 and CDR2 are SGHRS and YFSETQ. The CDR3 has 16 amino acids. V lost 0 bases and J lost 6, with 15 bases in between. CDR3 DNA sequence: TGCGCCAGCAGCTTGGGGGCTAGCGCGGTCGCCGGGGAGCTGTTTTTT. Its translation: CASSLGASAVAGELFF.

The chain carries TRBV9 and TRBJ2-7, with D possibly being TRBD1 or TRBD2 (7 bases each). The length of the CDR3 is 16 residues. V shed 3 bases and J shed 6 bases, with 22 bases lying between them. The V gene's germline CDR1 is SGDLS and CDR2 YYNGEE. Written as DNA, the CDR3 is TGTGCCAGCAGCGCGAGGGGGGGGCAGGGGGAGCGCGAGCAGTACTTC. Translating it yields CASSARGGQGEREQYF.

The genes are TRBV20-1 and TRBJ2-5; 7 nucleotides align to TRBD2. Trimming at V came to 5 bases and at J to 3 bases, leaving 6 bases not matched to a gene. This CDR3 has 13 amino acids. Germline assignment: CDR1 DFQATT and CDR2 SNEGSKA (reference sequence). The CDR3 is CSAGSSGEETQYF. DNA for the CDR3: TGCAGTGCTGGATCTAGCGGAGAAGAGACCCAGTACTTC.

This clonotype was seen ten or more times. For the CDR3, the DNA is TGTGCCAGCAGCGAGTCGCAGAACACCGGGGAGCTGTTTTTT. Protein: CASSESQNTGELFF. The genes are TRBV27 and TRBJ2-2, with unresolved D. Germline V lookup: CDR1 MNHEY, CDR2 SMNVEV (reference sequence). The ends were cut back, 6 bases at V and 1 base at J, with 9 bases in the middle. The CDR3 runs to 14 residues.

In the case of this clonotype: Possible read error: a much larger clone is one base away. The rearrangement links TRBV7-9 to TRBJ2-7; TRBD2 might be the D (5 bases). The CDR3 has 13 amino acids. The germline CDR1 and CDR2 sequences are SEHNR and FQNEAQ (reference sequence). V lost 3 bases and J 7 bases, leaving 13 bases between the germline ends. CDR3 sequence: CASSLEAVNEQYF. DNA of the CDR3: TGTGCCAGCAGCTTGGAGGCGGTGAATGAGCAGTACTTC. The whole variable domain, filled in from reference TRBV7-9 and TRBJ2-7, reads DTGVSQNPRHKITKRGQNVTFRCDPISEHNRLYWYRQTLGQGPEFLTYFQNEAQLEKSRLLSDRFSAERPKGSFSTLEIQRTEQGDSAMYLCASSLEAVNEQYFGPGTRLTVT.

The chain is built from TRBV14 and TRBJ2-3, with 12 bases matching TRBD2. Trimming cost V 3 bases and J 2 bases; bases outside gene matches: 6. CDR1 is SGHDN, CDR2 FVKESK, per germline. The CDR3 is 17 amino acids. The CDR3 spells CASSHHTSGRPTDTQYF. As DNA, the CDR3 is TGTGCCAGCAGCCATCACACTAGCGGGAGGCCCACAGATACGCAGTATTTT. Using reference TRBV14 and TRBJ2-3 for the parts outside the CDR3, the full variable domain is EAGVTQFPSHSVIEKGQTVTLRCDPISGHDNLYWYRRVMGKEIKFLLHFVKESKQDESGMPNNRFLAERTGGTYSTLKVQPAELEDSGVYFCASSHHTSGRPTDTQYFGPGTRLTVL.

The chain carries TRBV11-2 and TRBJ2-1; D is unclear. V was pared by 5 bases and J by 2 bases, with 7 bases between. CDR1 SGHAT and CDR2 FQNNGV come from the germline V gene. The CDR3 has 13 residues. CDR3 sequence: CASSKAPYNEQFF. The CDR3 coding sequence is TGTGCCAGCAGCAAGGCTCCCTACAATGAGCAGTTCTTC. Full variable domain (missing parts from reference TRBV11-2 and TRBJ2-1): EAGVAQSPRYKIIEKRQSVAFWCNPISGHATLYWYQQILGQGPKLLIQFQNNGVVDDSQLPKDRFSAERLKGVDSTLKIQPAKLEDSAVYLCASSKAPYNEQFFGPGTRLTVL.